A single sample gave rise to the 15 T cell receptor beta chains below, sequenced in a study of beta chain features in type 1 diabetes. Reverse transcription of all isolated RNA meant that expressed TCRB transcripts were sequenced. TCRdb's copy holds only in-frame clones and misses some; the assay was immunoSEQ multiplex PCR. The table records 200,000 to 250,000 clones, 9.6% of them present only once. Sequencing input: naive CD4+ T cells from blood. The source is a woman between 18 and 29 years old in good health.

This clone was seen only a few times. DNA for the CDR3: TGTGCCAGCAGTGAACAGGGGGCGACGACCTATGGCTACACCTTC. Translating gives CASSEQGATTYGYTF. The chain employs TRBV6-1 and TRBJ1-2, with 8 nucleotides matching TRBD1. Losses at the gene ends were 2 bases for V and 4 bases for J; bases not matched to a gene: 6. Germline V gene data show CDR1 as MNHNS and CDR2 as SASEGT. The CDR3 runs to 15 residues.

In this sample, this clone turned up a few times. The chain combines TRBV7-2 with TRBJ2-1; the match to TRBD2 covers 8 bases. Trimming removed 1 base from V and 5 bases from J; junction bases left unmatched: 16. Looked up from germline, CDR1 is SGHTA and CDR2 is FQGNSA. The CDR3 has 19 amino acids. As DNA, the CDR3 is TGTGCCAGCAGCTTAGTCTTGCTAGCGGGTATGGGGTCGGACAATGAGCAGTTCTTC. This encodes CASSLVLLAGMGSDNEQFF.

In its sample, this clone was seen a few times. The chain recombines TRBV5-1 with TRBJ1-5, with 7 bases identical to TRBD1. Trimming cost V 0 bases and J 6 bases; bases outside gene matches: 9. Germline CDR1 and CDR2: SGHRS and YFSETQ. The CDR3 is made up of 16 amino acids. Here the CDR3 DNA reads TGCGCCAGCAGCTTGGTGTCCAGGGGGGCGGGTCAGCCCCAGCATTTT. Amino acids: CASSLVSRGAGQPQHF.

The genes are TRBV5-1 and TRBJ2-3; D uncertain. V was trimmed by 0 bases and J by 3 bases, leaving 8 bases between them. Germline CDR1 is SGHRS and CDR2 is YFSETQ. The CDR3 covers 14 residues. The CDR3 coding sequence is TGCGCCAGCAGCTTGGCCGAGGAGACAGATACGCAGTATTTT. It encodes CASSLAEETDTQYF.

V gene TRBV15 combines with J gene TRBJ2-5, with D perhaps TRBD2 (5 bases). V gave up 3 bases and J gave up 5 bases, with 10 bases separating them. This CDR3 is 13 amino acids long. In germline, CDR1 is LNHNV, CDR2 YYDKDF (reference sequence). The CDR3 sequence is CATSREGLETQYF. CDR3 coding DNA: TGTGCCACCAGCAGGGAAGGACTGGAGACCCAGTACTTC. Using reference TRBV15 and TRBJ2-5 for the parts outside the CDR3, the full variable domain is DAMVIQNPRYQVTQFGKPVTLSCSQTLNHNVMYWYQQKSSQAPKLLFHYYDKDFNNEADTPDNFQSRRPNTSFCFLDIRSPGLGDTAMYLCATSREGLETQYFGPGTRLLVL.

This clone was counted a few times. The gene calls are TRBV7-9 and TRBJ1-5; TRBD1 matches 10 bases. J was trimmed by 3 bases and V by 3 bases; bases with no gene match: 5. Germline assignment: CDR1 SEHNR and CDR2 FQNEAQ (reference sequence). The CDR3 extends over 16 amino acids. The CDR3 bases are TGTGCCAGCAGCTTGGTGGACAGGGGGGTCAATCAGCCCCAGCATTTT. Its protein product is CASSLVDRGVNQPQHF.

In its sample, this clone was seen a few times. The chain couples TRBV15 to TRBJ2-3, with D uncertain. The CDR3 consists of 13 residues. The V and J ends lost 3 bases and 5 bases respectively, with 9 bases between them. CDR1 is LNHNV, CDR2 YYDKDF, per germline (reference sequence). The CDR3 sequence: CATSRPPVDTQYF. CDR3 bases: TGTGCCACCAGCAGGCCGCCGGTAGATACGCAGTATTTT.

The chain couples TRBV5-1 to TRBJ2-5, with TRBD1 as a possible D gene (6 bases). Trimming shortened V by 0 bases and J by 5 bases, and 8 bases separated the two germline ends. The CDR3 spans 13 residues. CDR1 SGHRS and CDR2 YFSETQ come from the germline V gene. The CDR3: CASSLEGVETQYF. In nucleotides, the CDR3 is TGCGCCAGCAGCTTGGAGGGGGTTGAGACCCAGTACTTC.

For the CDR3, the DNA is TGTGCCAGCAGCTTAGAACCGCCACCGAGGGATGGCTACACCTTC. This gives the protein CASSLEPPPRDGYTF. The chain employs TRBV7-9 and TRBJ1-2, with D hard to call. V lost 1 base and J lost 6, with 15 bases in between. The CDR3 totals 15 residues. Per the germline V gene, CDR1 is SEHNR and CDR2 is FQNEAQ (reference sequence).

This clone has ten or more counts. The chain recombines TRBV18 with TRBJ2-7; 11 nucleotides agree with TRBD1. The CDR3 extends over 15 amino acids. The trim removed 3 bases at V and 5 bases at J, leaving 6 bases unmatched. The germline V gene encodes CDR1 KGHSH and CDR2 LQKENI. This CDR3 reads CASSPGTGGVHEQYF. The CDR3 nucleotides are TGTGCCAGCTCACCGGGGACAGGGGGAGTCCACGAGCAGTACTTC.

This clone was picked up a small number of times. The genes are TRBV14 and TRBJ2-1; 12 positions match TRBD2. CDR1 and CDR2 from the germline V gene are SGHDN and FVKESK. The CDR3 extends over 15 amino acids. Trimming removed 1 base from V and 7 bases from J; junction bases left unmatched: 2. This chain's CDR3 is CASSQASGRGNEQFF. CDR3 in DNA: TGTGCCAGCAGCCAAGCTAGCGGGAGGGGGAATGAGCAGTTCTTC. The full variable domain, its missing parts supplied by reference TRBV14 and TRBJ2-1, is EAGVTQFPSHSVIEKGQTVTLRCDPISGHDNLYWYRRVMGKEIKFLLHFVKESKQDESGMPNNRFLAERTGGTYSTLKVQPAELEDSGVYFCASSQASGRGNEQFFGPGTRLTVL.

This chain uses TRBV5-4 with TRBJ2-7; no reliable D call. The V gene lost 4 bases and the J gene lost 0 bases, with 11 bases spanning the gap. CDR1 and CDR2 from the germline V gene are SGHNT and YYREEE (reference sequence). This CDR3 contains 14 residues. The CDR3 is CASSPDWRSYEQYF. Written as DNA, the CDR3 is TGTGCCAGCAGCCCCGACTGGCGCTCCTACGAGCAGTACTTC.

This clone came up a few times. Within the sample, other DNA sequences also encode this same CDR3. CDR3 coding DNA: TGCGCCAGCAGCTCGGGACAGGGCAATCAGCCCCAGCATTTT. The encoded protein is CASSSGQGNQPQHF. The gene calls are TRBV5-1 and TRBJ1-5; 8 nucleotides align to TRBD1. Looked up from germline, CDR1 is SGHRS and CDR2 is YFSETQ. V was pared by 3 bases and J by 2 bases, with 1 base of the junction left unmatched. The CDR3 sequence is 14 residues long.

The chain joins TRBV30 to TRBJ2-2, with 8 bases that match TRBD2. This CDR3 comprises 14 residues. Germline lookup yields CDR1 GTSNPN and CDR2 SVGIG (reference sequence). J was trimmed by 7 bases and V by 8 bases; bases with no gene match: 12. The CDR3 DNA is TGTGCCCCCGACTTAAAACTAGCGGTCGGGGAGCTGTTTTTT. Residues: CAPDLKLAVGELFF.

This clone has ten or more counts. This chain uses TRBV30 with TRBJ2-4, with 9 bases fitting TRBD1. Germline loops: CDR1 GTSNPN, CDR2 SVGIG (reference sequence). CDR3 size: 13 residues. The junction had 5 bases not matched to a gene; V was cut back by 5 bases and J by 6 bases. The CDR3 nucleotides read TGTGCCTGGGGGGACAGGGAGAGAAACATTCAGTACTTC. Translation gives CAWGDRERNIQYF.